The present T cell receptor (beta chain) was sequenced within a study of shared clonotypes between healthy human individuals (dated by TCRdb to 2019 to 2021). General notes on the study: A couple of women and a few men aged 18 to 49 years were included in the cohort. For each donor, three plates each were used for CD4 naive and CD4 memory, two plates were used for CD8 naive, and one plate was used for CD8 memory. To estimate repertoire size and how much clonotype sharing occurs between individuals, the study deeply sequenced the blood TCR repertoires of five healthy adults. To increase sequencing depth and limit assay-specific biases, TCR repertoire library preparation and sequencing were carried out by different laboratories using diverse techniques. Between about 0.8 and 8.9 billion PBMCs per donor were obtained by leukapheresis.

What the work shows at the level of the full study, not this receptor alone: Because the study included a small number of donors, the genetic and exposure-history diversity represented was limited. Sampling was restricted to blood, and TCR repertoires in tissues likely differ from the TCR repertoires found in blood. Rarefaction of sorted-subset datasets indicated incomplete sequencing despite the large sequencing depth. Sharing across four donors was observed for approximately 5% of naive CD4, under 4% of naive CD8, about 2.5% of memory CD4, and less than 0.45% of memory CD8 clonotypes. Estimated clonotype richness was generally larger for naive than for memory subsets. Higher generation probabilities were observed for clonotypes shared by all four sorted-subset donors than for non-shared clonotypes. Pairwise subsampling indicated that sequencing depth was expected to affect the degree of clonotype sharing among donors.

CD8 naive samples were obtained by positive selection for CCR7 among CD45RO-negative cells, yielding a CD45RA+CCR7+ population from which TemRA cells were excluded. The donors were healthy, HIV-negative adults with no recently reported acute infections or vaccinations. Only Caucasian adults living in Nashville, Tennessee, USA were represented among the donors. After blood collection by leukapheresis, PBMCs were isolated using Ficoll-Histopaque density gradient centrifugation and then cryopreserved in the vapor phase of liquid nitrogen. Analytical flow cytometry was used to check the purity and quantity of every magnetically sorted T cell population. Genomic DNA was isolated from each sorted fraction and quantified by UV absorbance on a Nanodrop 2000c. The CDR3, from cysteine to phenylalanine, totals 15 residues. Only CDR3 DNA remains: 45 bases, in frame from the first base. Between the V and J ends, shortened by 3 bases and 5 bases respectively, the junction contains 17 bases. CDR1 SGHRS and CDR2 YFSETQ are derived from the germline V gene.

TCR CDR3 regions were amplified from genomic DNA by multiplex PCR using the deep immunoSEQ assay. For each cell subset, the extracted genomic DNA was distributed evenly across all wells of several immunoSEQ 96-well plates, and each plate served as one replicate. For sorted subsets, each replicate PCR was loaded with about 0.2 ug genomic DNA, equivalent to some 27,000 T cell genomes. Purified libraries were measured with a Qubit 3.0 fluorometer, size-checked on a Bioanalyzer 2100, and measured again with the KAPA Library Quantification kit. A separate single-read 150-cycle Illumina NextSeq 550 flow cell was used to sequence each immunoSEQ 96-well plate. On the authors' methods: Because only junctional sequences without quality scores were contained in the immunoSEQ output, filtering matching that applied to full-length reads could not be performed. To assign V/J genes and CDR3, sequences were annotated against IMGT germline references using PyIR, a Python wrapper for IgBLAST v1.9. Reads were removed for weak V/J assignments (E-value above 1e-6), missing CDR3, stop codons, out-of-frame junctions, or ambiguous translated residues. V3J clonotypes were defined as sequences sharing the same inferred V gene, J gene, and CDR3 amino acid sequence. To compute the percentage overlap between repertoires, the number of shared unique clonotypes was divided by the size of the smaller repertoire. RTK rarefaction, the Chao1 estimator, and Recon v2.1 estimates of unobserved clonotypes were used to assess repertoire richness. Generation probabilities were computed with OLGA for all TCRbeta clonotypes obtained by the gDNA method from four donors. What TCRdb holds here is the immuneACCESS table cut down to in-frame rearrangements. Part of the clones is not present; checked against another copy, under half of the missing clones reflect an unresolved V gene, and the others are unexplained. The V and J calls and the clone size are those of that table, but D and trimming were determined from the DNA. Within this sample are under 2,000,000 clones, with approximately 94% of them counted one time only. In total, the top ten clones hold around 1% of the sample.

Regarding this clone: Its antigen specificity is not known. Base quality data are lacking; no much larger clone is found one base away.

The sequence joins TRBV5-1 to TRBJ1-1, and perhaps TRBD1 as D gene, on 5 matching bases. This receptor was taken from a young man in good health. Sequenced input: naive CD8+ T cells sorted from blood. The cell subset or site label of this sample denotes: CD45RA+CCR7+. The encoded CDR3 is CASSSDREKFTEAFF. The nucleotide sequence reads TGCGCCAGCAGCTCTGACAGAGAGAAATTTACTGAAGCTTTCTTT.